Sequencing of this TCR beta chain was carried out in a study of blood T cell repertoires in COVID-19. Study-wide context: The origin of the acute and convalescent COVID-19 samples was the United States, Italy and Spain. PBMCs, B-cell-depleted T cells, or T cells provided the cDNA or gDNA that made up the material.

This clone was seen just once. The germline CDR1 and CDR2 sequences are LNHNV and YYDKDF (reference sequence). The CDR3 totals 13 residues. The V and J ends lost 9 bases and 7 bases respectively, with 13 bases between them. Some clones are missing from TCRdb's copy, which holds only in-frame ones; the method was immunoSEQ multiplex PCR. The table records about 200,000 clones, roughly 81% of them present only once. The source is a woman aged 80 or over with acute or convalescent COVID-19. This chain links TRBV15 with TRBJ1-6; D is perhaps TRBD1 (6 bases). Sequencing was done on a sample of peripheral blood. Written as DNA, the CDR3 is TGTGCCACTAGCGACAGGAACAATTCACCCCTCCACTTT. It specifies CATSDRNNSPLHF.